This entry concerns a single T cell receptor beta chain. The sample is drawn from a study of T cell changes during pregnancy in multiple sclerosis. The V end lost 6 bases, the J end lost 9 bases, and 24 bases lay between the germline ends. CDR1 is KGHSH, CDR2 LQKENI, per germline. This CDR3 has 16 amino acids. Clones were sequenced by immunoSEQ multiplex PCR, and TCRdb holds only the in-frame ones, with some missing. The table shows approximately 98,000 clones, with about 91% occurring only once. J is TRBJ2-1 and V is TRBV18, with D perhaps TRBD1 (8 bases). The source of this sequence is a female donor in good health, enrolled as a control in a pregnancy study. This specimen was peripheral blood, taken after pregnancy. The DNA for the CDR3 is TGTGCCAGCTCCCCCGTACAGGGGGGTTCGGGGGGTGAGCAGTTCTTC. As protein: CASSPVQGGSGGEQFF.